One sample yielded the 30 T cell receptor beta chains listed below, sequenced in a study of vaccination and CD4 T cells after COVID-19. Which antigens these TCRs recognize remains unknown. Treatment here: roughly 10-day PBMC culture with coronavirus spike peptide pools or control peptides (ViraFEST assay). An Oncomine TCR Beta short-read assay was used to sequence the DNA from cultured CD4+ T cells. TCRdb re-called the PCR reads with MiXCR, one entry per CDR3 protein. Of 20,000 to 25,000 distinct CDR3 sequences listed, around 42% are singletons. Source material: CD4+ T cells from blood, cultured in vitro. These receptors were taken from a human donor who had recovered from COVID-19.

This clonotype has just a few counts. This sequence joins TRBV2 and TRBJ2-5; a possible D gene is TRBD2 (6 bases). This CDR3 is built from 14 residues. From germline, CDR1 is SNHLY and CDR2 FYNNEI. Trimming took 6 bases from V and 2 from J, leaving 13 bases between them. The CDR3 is CASSPGLVQETQYF. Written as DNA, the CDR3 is TGTGCCAGCAGCCCGGGACTCGTGCAAGAGACCCAGTACTTC.

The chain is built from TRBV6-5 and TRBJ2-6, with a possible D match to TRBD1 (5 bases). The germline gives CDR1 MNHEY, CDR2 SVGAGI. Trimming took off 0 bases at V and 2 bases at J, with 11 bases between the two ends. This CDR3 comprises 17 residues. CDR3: CASSYSGHTAGANVLTF. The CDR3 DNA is TGTGCCAGCAGTTACTCGGGGCACACGGCTGGGGCCAACGTCCTGACTTTC.

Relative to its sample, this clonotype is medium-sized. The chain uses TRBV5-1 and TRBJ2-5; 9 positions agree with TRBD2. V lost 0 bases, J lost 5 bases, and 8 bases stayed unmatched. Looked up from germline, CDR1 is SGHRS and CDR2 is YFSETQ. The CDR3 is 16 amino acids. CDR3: CASSLVVSGSGETQYF. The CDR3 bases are TGCGCCAGCAGCTTGGTGGTTAGCGGGAGTGGTGAGACCCAGTACTTC. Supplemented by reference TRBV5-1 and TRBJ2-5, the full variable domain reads KAGVTQTPRYLIKTRGQQVTLSCSPISGHRSVSWYQQTPGQGLQFLFEYFSETQRNKGNFPGRFSGRQFSNSRSEMNVSTLELGDSALYLCASSLVVSGSGETQYFGPGTRLLVL.

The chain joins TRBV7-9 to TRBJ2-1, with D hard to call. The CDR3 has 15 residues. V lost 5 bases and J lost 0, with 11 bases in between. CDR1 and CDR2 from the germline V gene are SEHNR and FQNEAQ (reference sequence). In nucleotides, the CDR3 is TGTGCCAGCAGCCCAGGAAGGAGCTCCTACAATGAGCAGTTCTTC. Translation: CASSPGRSSYNEQFF.

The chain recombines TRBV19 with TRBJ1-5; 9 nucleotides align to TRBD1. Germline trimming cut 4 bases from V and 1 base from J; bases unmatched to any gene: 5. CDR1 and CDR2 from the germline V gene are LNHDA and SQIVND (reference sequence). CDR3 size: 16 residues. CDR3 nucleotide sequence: TGTGCCAGTAGTAAAGGGGACAGGGAAAGCAATCAGCCCCAGCATTTT. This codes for CASSKGDRESNQPQHF.

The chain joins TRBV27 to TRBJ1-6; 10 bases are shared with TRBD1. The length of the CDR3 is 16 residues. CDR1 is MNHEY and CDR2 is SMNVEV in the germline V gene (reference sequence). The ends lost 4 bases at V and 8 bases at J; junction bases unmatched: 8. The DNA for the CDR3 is TGTGCCAGCAGTTCCATGGGGACAGGGGTATATTCACCCCTCCACTTT. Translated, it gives CASSSMGTGVYSPLHF.

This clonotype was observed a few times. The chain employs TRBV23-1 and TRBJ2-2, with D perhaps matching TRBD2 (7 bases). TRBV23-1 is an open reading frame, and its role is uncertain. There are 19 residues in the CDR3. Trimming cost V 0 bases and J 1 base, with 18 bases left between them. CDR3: CASSQSGGRYLWNTGELFF. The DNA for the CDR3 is TGCGCCAGCAGTCAATCGGGGGGGCGATATTTGTGGAACACCGGGGAGCTGTTTTTT.

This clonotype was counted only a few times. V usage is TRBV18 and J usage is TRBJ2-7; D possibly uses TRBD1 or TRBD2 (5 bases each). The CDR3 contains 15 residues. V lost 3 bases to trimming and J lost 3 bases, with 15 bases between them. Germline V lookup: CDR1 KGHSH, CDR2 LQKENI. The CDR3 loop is CASSPQGSGDYEQYF. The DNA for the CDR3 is TGTGCCAGCTCACCGCAGGGCAGCGGCGACTACGAGCAGTACTTC. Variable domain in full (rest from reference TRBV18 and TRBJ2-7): NAGVMQNPRHLVRRRGQEARLRCSPMKGHSHVYWYRQLPEEGLKFMVYLQKENIIDESGMPKERFSAEFPKEGPSILRIQQVVRGDSAAYFCASSPQGSGDYEQYFGPGTRLTVT.

The CDR3 here is CASRLVGTTLGRADTQYF. In nucleotides, the CDR3 is TGTGCCAGCAGGCTTGTCGGGACCACTCTAGGGAGGGCAGATACGCAGTATTTT. The rearrangement uses TRBV7-2 and TRBJ2-3; 7 bases agree with TRBD2. The germline V gene has CDR1 SGHTA and CDR2 FQGNSA. Germline trimming cut 6 bases from V and 4 bases from J; bases unmatched to any gene: 19. The CDR3 totals 18 residues.

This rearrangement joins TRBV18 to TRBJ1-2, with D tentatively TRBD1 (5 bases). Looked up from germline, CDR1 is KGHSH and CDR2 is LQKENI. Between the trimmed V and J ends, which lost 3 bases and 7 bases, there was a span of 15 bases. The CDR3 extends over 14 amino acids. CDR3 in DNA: TGTGCCAGCTCACCCGAGGGGCAAGGGTCTGGCTACACCTTC. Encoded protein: CASSPEGQGSGYTF.

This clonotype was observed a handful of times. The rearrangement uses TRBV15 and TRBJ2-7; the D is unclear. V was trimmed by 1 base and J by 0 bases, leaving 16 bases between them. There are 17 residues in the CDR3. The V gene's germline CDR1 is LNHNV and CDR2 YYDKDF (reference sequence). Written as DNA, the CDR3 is TGTGCCACCAGCAGAGGGGATTTTGGTCCCATCTCCTACGAGCAGTACTTC. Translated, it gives CATSRGDFGPISYEQYF.

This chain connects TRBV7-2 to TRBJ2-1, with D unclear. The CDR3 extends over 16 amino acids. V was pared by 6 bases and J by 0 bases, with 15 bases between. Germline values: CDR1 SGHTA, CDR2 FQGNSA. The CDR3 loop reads CASRLQGSSSYNEQFF. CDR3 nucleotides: TGTGCCAGCAGGCTACAAGGTTCTAGCTCCTACAATGAGCAGTTCTTC. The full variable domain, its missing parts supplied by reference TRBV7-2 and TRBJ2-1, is GAGVSQSPSNKVTEKGKDVELRCDPISGHTALYWYRQSLGQGLEFLIYFQGNSAPDKSGLPSDRFSAERTGGSVSTLTIQRTQQEDSAVYLCASRLQGSSSYNEQFFGPGTRLTVL.

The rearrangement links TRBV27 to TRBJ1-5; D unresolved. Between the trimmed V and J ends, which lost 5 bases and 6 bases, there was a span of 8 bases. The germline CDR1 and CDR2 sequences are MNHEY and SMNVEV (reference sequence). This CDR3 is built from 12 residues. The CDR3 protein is CASSALVQPQHF. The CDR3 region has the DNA TGTGCCAGCAGTGCCCTTGTTCAGCCCCAGCATTTT.

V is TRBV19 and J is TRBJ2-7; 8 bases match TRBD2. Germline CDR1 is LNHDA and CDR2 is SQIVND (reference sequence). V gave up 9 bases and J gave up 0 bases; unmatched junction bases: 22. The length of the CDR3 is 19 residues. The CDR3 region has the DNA TGTGCCAGCACGAAACGTTCGCCTAGCGGGCGATCCTTCTCCTACGAGCAGTACTTC. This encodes CASTKRSPSGRSFSYEQYF.

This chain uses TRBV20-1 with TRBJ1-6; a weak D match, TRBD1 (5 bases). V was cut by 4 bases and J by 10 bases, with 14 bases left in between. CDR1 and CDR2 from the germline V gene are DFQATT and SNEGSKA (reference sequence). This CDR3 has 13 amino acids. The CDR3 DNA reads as TGCAGTGCTACCGGACATTTGAACTCACCCCTCCACTTT. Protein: CSATGHLNSPLHF.

The CDR3 DNA follows: TGTGCCAGCAGCTTACGCGGGGAGCTGTTTTTT. Protein sequence: CASSLRGELFF. The rearrangement uses TRBV7-2 and TRBJ2-2; D remains ambiguous. V lost 2 bases and J lost 7, with 2 bases in between. Looked up from germline, CDR1 is SGHTA and CDR2 is FQGNSA. The CDR3 sequence is 11 residues long.

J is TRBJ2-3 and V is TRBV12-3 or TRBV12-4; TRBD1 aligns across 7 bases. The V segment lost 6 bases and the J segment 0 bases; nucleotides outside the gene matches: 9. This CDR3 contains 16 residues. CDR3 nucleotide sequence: TGTGCCAGCAGCCCTGACAGGGCCCCTAGCACAGATACGCAGTATTTT. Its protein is CASSPDRAPSTDTQYF.

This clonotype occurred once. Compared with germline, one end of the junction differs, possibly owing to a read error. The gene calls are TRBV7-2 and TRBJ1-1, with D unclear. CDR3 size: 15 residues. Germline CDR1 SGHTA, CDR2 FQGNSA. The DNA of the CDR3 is TGCGCCAGCAGCCAAGTTCAGAACATGAACACTGAAGCTTTCTTT. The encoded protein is CASSQVQNMNTEAFF.

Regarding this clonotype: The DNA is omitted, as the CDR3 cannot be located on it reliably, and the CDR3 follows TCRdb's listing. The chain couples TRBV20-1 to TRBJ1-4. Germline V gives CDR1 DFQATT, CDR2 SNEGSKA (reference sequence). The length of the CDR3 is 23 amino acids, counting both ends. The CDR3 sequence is CAPSQTSVYFCASSYWANEKLFF.

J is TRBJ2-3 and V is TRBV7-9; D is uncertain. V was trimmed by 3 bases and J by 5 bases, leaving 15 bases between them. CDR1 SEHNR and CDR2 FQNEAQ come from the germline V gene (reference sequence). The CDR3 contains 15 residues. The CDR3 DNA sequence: TGTGCCAGCAGCTTGGGCAGAACCACGGAAGATACGCAGTATTTT. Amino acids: CASSLGRTTEDTQYF.

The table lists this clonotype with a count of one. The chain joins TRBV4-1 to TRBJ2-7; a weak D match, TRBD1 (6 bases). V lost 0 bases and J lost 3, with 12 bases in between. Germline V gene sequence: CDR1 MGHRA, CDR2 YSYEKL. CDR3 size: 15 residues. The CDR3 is CASSQDRAGVYEQYF. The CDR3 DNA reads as TGCGCCAGCAGCCAAGATCGGGCAGGGGTCTACGAGCAGTACTTC.

The CDR3 DNA follows: TGCGCCAGCAGCTCACAGGGGGCGGTCGGGTACGAGCAGTACTTC. Residues: CASSSQGAVGYEQYF. The V call is TRBV5-1, the J call TRBJ2-7, with 9 bases lining up with TRBD1. Germline V gene sequence: CDR1 SGHRS, CDR2 YFSETQ. The V and J ends lost 3 bases and 4 bases, in that order; junction bases with no gene match: 8. This CDR3 is built from 15 residues.

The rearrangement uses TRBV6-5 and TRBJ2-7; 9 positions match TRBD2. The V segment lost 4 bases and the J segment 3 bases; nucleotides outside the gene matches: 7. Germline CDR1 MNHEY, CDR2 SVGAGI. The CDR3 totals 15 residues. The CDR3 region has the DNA TGTGCCAGCAGTTCCCTTGGCGGGGGGGGCTACGAGCAGTACTTC. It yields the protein CASSSLGGGGYEQYF.

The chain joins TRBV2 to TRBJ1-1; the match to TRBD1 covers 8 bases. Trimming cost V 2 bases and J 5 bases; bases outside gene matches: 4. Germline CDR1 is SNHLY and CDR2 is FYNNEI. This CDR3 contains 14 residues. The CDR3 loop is CASSENRGFTEAFF. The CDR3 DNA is TGTGCCAGCAGTGAAAACAGGGGGTTTACTGAAGCTTTCTTT.

The CDR3: CASSGDRGAGANVLTF. The DNA of the CDR3 is TGCGCCAGCAGCGGCGACAGGGGGGCTGGGGCCAACGTCCTGACTTTC. The V gene is TRBV5-1, the J gene TRBJ2-6; 9 bases match TRBD1. The CDR3 totals 16 residues. Germline V gene data show CDR1 as SGHRS and CDR2 as YFSETQ. V was clipped by 4 bases and J by 2 bases; unmatched bases: 4.

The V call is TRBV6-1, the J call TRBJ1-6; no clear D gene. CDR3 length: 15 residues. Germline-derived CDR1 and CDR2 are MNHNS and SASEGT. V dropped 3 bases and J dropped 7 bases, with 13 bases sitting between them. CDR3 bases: TGTGCCAGCAGTGATGTTGGGCGGATAAATTCACCCCTCCACTTT. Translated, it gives CASSDVGRINSPLHF.

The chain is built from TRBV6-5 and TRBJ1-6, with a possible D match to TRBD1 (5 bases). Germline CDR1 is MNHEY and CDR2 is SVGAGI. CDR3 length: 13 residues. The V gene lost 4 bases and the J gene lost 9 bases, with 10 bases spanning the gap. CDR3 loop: CASSSREGSPLHF. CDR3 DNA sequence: TGTGCCAGCAGTTCCAGGGAGGGTTCACCCCTCCACTTT.

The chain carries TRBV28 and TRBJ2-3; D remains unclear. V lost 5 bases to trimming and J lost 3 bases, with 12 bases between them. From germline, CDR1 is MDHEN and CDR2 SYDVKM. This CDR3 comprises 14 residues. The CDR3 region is CASSPYGRTDTQYF. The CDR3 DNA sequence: TGTGCCAGCAGTCCCTACGGGCGAACAGATACGCAGTATTTT.

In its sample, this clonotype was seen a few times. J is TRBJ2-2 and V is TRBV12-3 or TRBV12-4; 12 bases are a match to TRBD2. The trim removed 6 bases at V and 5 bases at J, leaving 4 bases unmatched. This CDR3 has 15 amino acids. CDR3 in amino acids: CASRPTSGSTGELFF. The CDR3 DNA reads TGTGCCAGCAGGCCGACTAGCGGGAGTACCGGGGAGCTGTTTTTT.

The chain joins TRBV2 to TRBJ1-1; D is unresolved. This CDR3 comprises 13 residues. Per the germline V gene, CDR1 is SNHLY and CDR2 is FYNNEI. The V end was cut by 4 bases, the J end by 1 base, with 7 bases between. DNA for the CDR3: TGTGCCAGCAGTGTACGGACGAACACTGAAGCTTTCTTT. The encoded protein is CASSVRTNTEAFF.